These T cell receptor beta chains were read from a single sample in a study of cytomegalovirus exposure and HLA in healthy donors. Assay used: immunoSEQ multiplex PCR; TCRdb lists only in-frame clones, some missing. The data hold 200,000 to 250,000 clones, with 82% observed a single time. Sequences were obtained from PBMCs. The origin of the receptors is a woman aged 40 to 55 in good health and CMV-seronegative. CDR3s include the opening cysteine and the closing phenylalanine or tryptophan. D genes are given only for firm matches. Some rows have no size entry. The others give once, few or many, or a class for an expanded clone.

. TRBJ1-3 TRBV7-9 TRBD1 16 TGTGCCAGCAGCTCCGGACAGGGGCTAGACCAAAACACCATATATTTT CASSSGQGLDQNTIYF
. TRBJ2-7 TRBV28 . 13 TGTGCCAGGACAGGTTCCAGCTCCTACGAGCAGTACTTC CARTGSSSYEQYF
few TRBJ2-2 TRBV29-1 . 14 TGCAGCGTCCCGGGACACCCGAACACCGGGGAGCTGTTTTTT CSVPGHPNTGELFF
. TRBJ1-5 TRBV7-9 TRBD1 15 TGTGCCAGCAGCTATGACAGGGGGCCTAATCAGCCCCAGCATTTT CASSYDRGPNQPQHF
. TRBJ1-5 TRBV6-1 TRBD1 16 TGTGCCAGCAGTGTGGGGACAGGGCGAATAAATCAGCCCCAGCATTTT CASSVGTGRINQPQHF
. TRBJ1-3 TRBV7-9 . 15 TGTGCCAGCAGCGGCGACAGAGACTCTGGAAACACCATATATTTT CASSGDRDSGNTIYF
once TRBJ1-1 TRBV5-1 . 12 TGCGCCAGCAGCTTGTCGGGGGCTGAAGCTTTCTTT CASSLSGAEAFF
. TRBJ2-7 TRBV2 TRBD1 12 TGTGCCAGCAGAGGGGGCTTCCACGAGCAGTACTTC CASRGGFHEQYF
few TRBJ2-1 TRBV6-5 TRBD1 16 TGTGCCAGCAGTTACTCGATGGGACAGGGGGTTCATGAGCAGTTCTTC CASSYSMGQGVHEQFF
. TRBJ1-4 TRBV5-1 TRBD1 14 TGCGCCAGCAGCCCGGGACAGGGTCGCGAAAAACTGTTTTTT CASSPGQGREKLFF
. TRBJ2-3 TRBV9 TRBD2 14 TGTGCCAGCAGCGTCCCAACGGGGGGGAATACGCAGTATTTT CASSVPTGGNTQYF
. TRBJ2-7 TRBV27 . 14 TGTGCCAGCAGCCCCAGGGCAGGAGCCTACGAGCAGTACTTC CASSPRAGAYEQYF
. TRBJ1-5 TRBV10-3 TRBD1 13 TGTGCCATCAGTGGGACAGGAAATCAGCCCCAGCATTTT CAISGTGNQPQHF
. TRBJ1-3 TRBV5-6 . 14 TGTGCCAGCAGCTTGTATTACTCTGGAAACACCATATATTTT CASSLYYSGNTIYF
. TRBJ2-7 TRBV29-1 . 10 TGCAGCGCTGGAGACTACGAGCAGTACTTC CSAGDYEQYF
. TRBJ2-3 TRBV9 TRBD2 14 TGTGCCAGCTCGCAAGGACTAGCGGGAGATACGCAGTATTTT CASSQGLAGDTQYF
. TRBJ2-2 TRBV2 TRBD2 16 TGTGCCAGCAGTGAGGAACTAGCGGGGCCGACCGGGGAGCTGTTTTTT CASSEELAGPTGELFF
once TRBJ2-1 TRBV11-3 . 15 TGTGCCAGCAGCTTCGGGAGTGGGTCCTACAATGAGCAGTTCTTC CASSFGSGSYNEQFF
. TRBJ1-2 TRBV19 . 13 TGTGCCAGTACCATACCGGACAGATATGGCTACACCTTC CASTIPDRYGYTF
few TRBJ2-5 TRBV5-6 . 14 TGTGCCAGCAGCTTGCGATCGGGCCAAGAGACCCAGTACTTC CASSLRSGQETQYF
. TRBJ2-7 TRBV7-2 . 12 TGTGCCAGCAGCATGACAGGTTTCGGGCAGTACTTC CASSMTGFGQYF
. TRBJ2-7 TRBV12-5 TRBD1 15 TGTGCTAGTGGTTTGGGGACAGGGTTGTCCTACGAGCAGTACTTC CASGLGTGLSYEQYF
. TRBJ1-2 TRBV19 . 13 TGTGCCAGTAGTGCGGGACTGAACTATGGCTACACCTTC CASSAGLNYGYTF
. TRBJ1-1 TRBV14 TRBD1 16 TGTGCCAGCAGCCACCGGGACAGGGGGCGGTGGACTGAAGCTTTCTTT CASSHRDRGRWTEAFF
once TRBJ2-2 TRBV6-1 . 13 TGTGCCAGCAGTGAAACTCGCACCGGGGAGCTGTTTTTT CASSETRTGELFF
. TRBJ1-5 TRBV19 . 14 TGTGCCAGTACAATTACCTATAGCAATCAGCCCCAGCATTTT CASTITYSNQPQHF
. TRBJ2-5 TRBV30 TRBD1 14 TGTGCCTGGGCCCCCGGGACAGGGTATGAGACCCAGTACTTC CAWAPGTGYETQYF
. TRBJ1-2 TRBV7-3 . 12 TGTGCCAGCAGCCAACAGGGAACTGGCTACACCTTC CASSQQGTGYTF
. TRBJ2-7 TRBV19 TRBD2 14 TGTGCCAGTAGTATTTCTACGGGAGGCTACGAGCAGTACTTC CASSISTGGYEQYF
. TRBJ1-1 TRBV10-1 . 15 TGCGCCAGCAGTGAGTCAAGGCAGGGGCAGACTGAAGCTTTCTTT CASSESRQGQTEAFF
. TRBJ2-3 TRBV28 TRBD1 15 TGTGCCAGCAGTCAACGGGACAGGGGGCGGGATACGCAGTATTTT CASSQRDRGRDTQYF
. TRBJ1-2 TRBV25-1 . 13 TGTGCCAGCAGTGATTTGGGCTCCAGTGGCTACACCTTC CASSDLGSSGYTF
few TRBJ1-2 TRBV4-1 TRBD1 14 TGCGCCAGCAGCCAAGATTCCAGGGGGTATGGCTACACCTTC CASSQDSRGYGYTF
few TRBJ1-2 TRBV28 . 13 TGTGCCAGCAGTTTGGGGGGACTTTATGGCTACACCTTC CASSLGGLYGYTF
. TRBJ2-7 TRBV6-5 TRBD2 15 TGTGCCAGCAGTTACTCCCGCGGACTAGTGAGCGAGCAGTACTTC CASSYSRGLVSEQYF
once TRBJ2-4 TRBV27 TRBD1 17 TGTGCCAGCAGTTTATCCGGGACAGCCCTAGCCAAAAACATTCAGTACTTC CASSLSGTALAKNIQYF
once TRBJ2-7 TRBV29-1 TRBD2 14 TGCAGCGTCGGGACTAGCGGTGGGACGGGAAAGCAGTACTTC CSVGTSGGTGKQYF
. TRBJ2-3 TRBV5-5 TRBD1 14 TGTGCCAGCAGCTCGGACAGGCGCACAGATACGCAGTATTTT CASSSDRRTDTQYF
. TRBJ2-7 TRBV11-2 . 15 TGTGCCAGCAGCTCCCGGAGGGCCACTTCCTACGAGCAGTACTTC CASSSRRATSYEQYF
. TRBJ2-7 TRBV7-3 TRBD1 16 TGTGCCAGCAGCTTAGCGGGACAGGGGGGCTCCTACGAGCAGTACTTC CASSLAGQGGSYEQYF
. TRBJ2-7 TRBV5-1 . 14 TGCGCCAGCAGCGAACGTGGATGGGGAGACGAGCAGTACTTC CASSERGWGDEQYF
. TRBJ1-2 TRBV6-5 TRBD1 15 TGTGCCAGCAGTTACTCGACAGGGGGATTGCTCGGCTACACCTTC CASSYSTGGLLGYTF
. TRBJ2-7 TRBV28 TRBD1 16 TGTGCCAGCAGCTACACTCTGACAGGGCATTCCTACGAGCAGTACTTC CASSYTLTGHSYEQYF
. TRBJ2-7 TRBV19 TRBD1 16 TGTGCCAGTAGTAGAGACCTGGGACAGGGGGTATTCGAGCAGTACTTC CASSRDLGQGVFEQYF
. TRBJ2-1 TRBV7-3 TRBD2 16 TGTGCCAGCAGCTTACTAGCGGGAGCCCAAGGGGGTGAGCAGTTCTTC CASSLLAGAQGGEQFF
. TRBJ2-1 TRBV7-9 TRBD2 16 TGTGCCAGCAGCTTAGATGGTAGCGGGATGTGGAATGAGCAGTTCTTC CASSLDGSGMWNEQFF
. TRBJ2-1 TRBV5-1 TRBD2 19 TGCGCCAGCAGCTTATATATGACCCAGGGACTAGCGGGGGACAATGAGCAGTTCTTC CASSLYMTQGLAGDNEQFF
. TRBJ2-1 TRBV7-3 TRBD1 13 TGTGCCAGCAGCGCTACAGGGGGCGATGAGCAGTTCTTC CASSATGGDEQFF
. TRBJ2-1 TRBV2 . 14 TGTGCCAGCAAAACAGGAGCGTCCTACAATGAGCAGTTCTTC CASKTGASYNEQFF